The 12 T cell receptor beta chains listed next were all sequenced from one sample in a study of beta chain features in type 1 diabetes. Antigen specificity for these receptors is unknown. Study results and limitations: Type 1 diabetes patients had TCRB CDR3s that were shorter (moderately but significantly so) in all four CD4+ subsets.

Reverse transcribing all isolated RNA meant expressed TCRB transcripts were sequenced. This table comes from immunoSEQ multiplex PCR, and its TCRdb copy is limited to in-frame clones, with some not included. Of more than 550,000 clones in the sample, roughly 13% were seen once. Sample: naive CD4+ T cells from blood. All receptors come from a man between 18 and 29 years old with type 1 diabetes.

This clone has only a few counts. CDR3 protein: CAWSVGSQSGGNQPQHF. CDR3 sequence (DNA): TGTGCCTGGAGTGTGGGCAGTCAGTCCGGAGGGAATCAGCCCCAGCATTTT. The chain employs TRBV30 and TRBJ1-5; no reliable D call. The CDR3 spans 17 residues. Germline assignment: CDR1 GTSNPN and CDR2 SVGIG (reference sequence). V was cut by 0 bases and J by 4 bases, with 19 bases left in between.

In this sample, this clone turned up a few times. V gene TRBV18 combines with J gene TRBJ2-1; TRBD2 matches 8 bases. Germline CDR1 KGHSH, CDR2 LQKENI. V shed 3 bases, J shed 7 bases, and the junction held 8 bases outside the gene matches. There are 15 residues in the CDR3. The CDR3 DNA is TGTGCCAGCTCACCGGGACTAGGAATTATGAATGAGCAGTTCTTC. Amino acids: CASSPGLGIMNEQFF.

This clone appeared a single time. The gene calls are TRBV9 and TRBJ2-1, with a tentative D call TRBD2 (5 bases). With 3 bases removed from V and 4 bases from J, the gap between germline ends came to 11 bases. The CDR3 is 14 amino acids. Germline V gene data show CDR1 as SGDLS and CDR2 as YYNGEE. Here the CDR3 reads CASSAGLPYNEQFF. CDR3 DNA: TGTGCCAGCAGCGCCGGACTCCCTTACAATGAGCAGTTCTTC.

The genes are TRBV7-2 and TRBJ2-7; 11 bases line up with TRBD2. After removal of 5 bases from V and 6 bases from J, the junction contained 6 bases not matched to a gene. The CDR3 spans 14 residues. The germline V gene encodes CDR1 SGHTA and CDR2 FQGNSA. The CDR3 DNA follows: TGTGCCAGCAGCCGACTAGCGGGAAGGTCCGAGCAGTACTTC. Amino acids: CASSRLAGRSEQYF.

The chain links TRBV4-3 to TRBJ1-4; D not certain. V lost 4 bases and J lost 8, with 11 bases in between. Germline CDR1 is LGHNA and CDR2 is YSLEER. The length of the CDR3 is 13 residues. The CDR3 coding sequence is TGCGCCAGCAGCCTCATACTAGCGGAAAAACTGTTTTTT. As protein: CASSLILAEKLFF.

The J gene is TRBJ2-2, the V gene TRBV6-5, with a tentative D call TRBD1 (6 bases). V was trimmed by 5 bases and J by 0 bases, leaving 7 bases between them. This CDR3 has 14 amino acids. Looked up from germline, CDR1 is MNHEY and CDR2 is SVGAGI. The CDR3 reads CASSRDTNTGELFF. DNA for the CDR3: TGTGCCAGCAGTAGGGACACGAACACCGGGGAGCTGTTTTTT.

The chain joins TRBV5-1 to TRBJ2-1, with no clear D. Trimming shortened V by 0 bases and J by 10 bases, and 5 bases separated the two germline ends. This CDR3 is built from 11 residues. The germline V gene encodes CDR1 SGHRS and CDR2 YFSETQ. CDR3 DNA: TGCGCCAGCAGCTTGGACATAGAGCAGTTCTTC. It codes for CASSLDIEQFF.

This clone was counted between two and nine times. The chain links TRBV7-9 to TRBJ2-7, with a weak D call TRBD2 (5 bases). Trimming took off 5 bases at V and 6 bases at J, with 23 bases between the two ends. The CDR3 has 16 amino acids. CDR1 is SEHNR, CDR2 FQNEAQ, per germline (reference sequence). CDR3 sequence reads: CASSPGGRTEEGEQYF. CDR3 bases: TGTGCCAGCAGCCCCGGTGGACGGACGGAGGAAGGCGAGCAGTACTTC.

This clone was detected only a few times. This rearrangement joins TRBV4-2 to TRBJ2-2, with 8 bases aligning to TRBD1. Losses at the gene ends were 2 bases for V and 0 bases for J; bases not matched to a gene: 8. CDR1 is LGHNA and CDR2 is YNFKEQ in the germline V gene. This CDR3 region has 18 residues. The DNA for the CDR3 is TGTGCCAGCAGCCAATCTCCGGGACAGGCGTCGAACACCGGGGAGCTGTTTTTT. Amino acid sequence: CASSQSPGQASNTGELFF.

The rearrangement uses TRBV11-3 and TRBJ2-7, with TRBD2 matching over 8 bases. CDR1 and CDR2 from the germline V gene are SGHNT and YENEEA. The CDR3 sequence is 15 residues long. V shed 8 bases and J 3 bases; nucleotides not matched to a gene: 12. CDR3 region: CASSEGAGVDYEQYF. The CDR3 DNA is TGTGCCAGCTCCGAGGGAGCGGGAGTTGACTACGAGCAGTACTTC.

This clone showed up just a few times. Other DNA sequences in this specimen translate into the identical CDR3. The rearrangement uses TRBV29-1 and TRBJ2-1; D unclear. V dropped 1 base and J dropped 4 bases, with 2 bases sitting between them. CDR3 length: 11 residues. The germline CDR1 and CDR2 sequences are SQVTM and ANQGSEA. CDR3 in amino acids: CSVEGYNEQFF. CDR3 nucleotide sequence: TGCAGCGTTGAAGGATACAATGAGCAGTTCTTC.

The J gene is TRBJ1-5, the V gene TRBV15, with D possibly matching TRBD1 (5 bases). Germline V gives CDR1 LNHNV, CDR2 YYDKDF (reference sequence). This CDR3 has 17 amino acids. Trimming removed 0 bases at V and 2 bases at J, with 14 bases between. In DNA, the CDR3 is TGTGCCACCAGCAGAGATCTGCGGGCGGGGGGCAATCAGCCCCAGCATTTT. Encoded protein: CATSRDLRAGGNQPQHF.